The clone carrying this T cell receptor (beta chain) showed up many times. Its target is unknown. Building the TCR beta libraries relied on iRepertoire HTBI primers, and CDR3 regions underwent Arm-PCR. TCRdb called the multiplex PCR reads again in MiXCR, with one record for every CDR3 protein. Of roughly 500,000 distinct CDR3 sequences in the sample, approximately 13% were seen once. The entry originates in a study of regulatory T cells in long-lasting Graves disease. Indicated time point: newly diagnosed GD, antithyroid drugs for less than 3 months. The TCR library was prepared using RNA isolated from PBMCs. The collection involved drawing around 8.5 milliliters of peripheral blood into EDTA tubes. Overall study findings and caveats: Analysis covered peripheral blood alone, not thyroid tissue.

V lost 6 bases, J lost 2 bases, and 11 bases lay in between. CDR3 length: 12 residues. Per the germline V gene, CDR1 is SQVTM and CDR2 is ANQGSEA. The same sample was also studied in work on T cells in Graves' hyperthyroidism and ophthalmopathy. From that study: TCR CDR3 regions were first amplified by RT-PCR with HTBI primers.

The chain links TRBV29-1 to TRBJ2-7; D may be TRBD1 (6 bases). This material consisted of peripheral blood mononuclear cells (PBMCs), taken at new diagnosis, from a patient treated with antithyroid drugs. The clonotype comes from a man aged 25-45 years with Graves disease. CDR3 region: CSVRGDTYEQYF. CDR3 nucleotides: TGCAGCGTCCGTGGGGACACCTACGAGCAGTACTTC.